This section outlines one TCR beta chain sequence together with its context. What it binds is not known. The record originates from a study of cytomegalovirus exposure and HLA in healthy donors. Study as a whole: In terms of ancestry, the Caucasian-associated cluster contained roughly 80% of the approximately 400 genotyped donors. Study-wide points: Reportedly, diagnosis of cytomegalovirus status by the classifier showed high specificity and sensitivity. Links to common viral pathogens appeared, in a later analysis, for several of the most significant clusters. A later analysis associated some 16,000 TCR beta sequences with HLA alleles at a 0.05 false discovery rate.

Vbeta (60) and Jbeta (13) primers were used in the PCR. The method was immunoSEQ multiplex PCR; TCRdb's version includes in-frame clones alone and lacks a portion of them. The sample yields 95,000 to 130,000 clones, over 60% seen once. Trimming took off 6 bases at V and 7 bases at J, with 12 bases between the two ends. The CDR3 totals 12 residues. Germline V gene data show CDR1 as MDHEN and CDR2 as SYDVKM. The V call is TRBV28, the J call TRBJ1-2; D uncertain. Sequenced input: PBMCs. The TCR was taken from a man younger than 40 in good health and CMV-seropositive. The CDR3 nucleotides are TGTGCCAGCAGCACTCACAGCCCTGGCTACACCTTC. Translated: CASSTHSPGYTF.